This T cell receptor (beta chain) comes out of a study of tumour-infiltrating T cells in Burkitt lymphoma. In the study overall: Survival, overall and progression-free, tracked with productive clonality.

Germline V gene lookup returns CDR1 KGHSH and CDR2 LQKENI. The CDR3 sequence is 15 residues long. V dropped 6 bases and J dropped 0 bases, with 13 bases sitting between them. The method was immunoSEQ multiplex PCR; TCRdb's version includes in-frame clones alone and lacks a portion of them. The sample holds 6,400 or so clones; roughly a sixth are singletons and the top ten take approximately 2.8%. This TCR derives from a human donor with diffuse large B-cell lymphoma. The sequenced sample consisted of tumor tissue. This chain connects TRBV18 to TRBJ2-3; a possible D gene is TRBD1 (5 bases). CDR3 region: CASSLGPGSTDTQYF. The CDR3 bases are TGTGCCAGCTCGCTAGGCCCAGGGAGCACAGATACGCAGTATTTT.